The 5 T cell receptor beta chains below come from one sample, sequenced in a study of T cells in Graves' hyperthyroidism and ophthalmopathy. The investigators amplified TCR beta CDR3 regions from RNA transcripts. An initial round of RT-PCR targeting the TCR CDR3 relied on the HTBI primer set. TCRdb processed the multiplex PCR reads anew with MiXCR; each CDR3 protein has one entry. The repertoire holds 300,000 to 400,000 distinct CDR3 sequences, with 21% as singletons. Sequenced material: blood. The source is a woman aged 45-65 years with Graves' hyperthyroidism.

This clonotype occurred many times. V is TRBV29-1 and J is TRBJ1-3; D gene unclear. The CDR3 has 15 residues. Germline V gene sequence: CDR1 SQVTM, CDR2 ANQGSEA. Trimming removed 0 bases at V and 2 bases at J, with 11 bases between. DNA for the CDR3: TGCAGCGTTGAAGATCTTCAAGGAACTGGAAACACCATATATTTT. Translated: CSVEDLQGTGNTIYF.

V usage is TRBV27 and J usage is TRBJ1-6, with 7 bases lining up with TRBD1. The CDR3 runs to 15 residues. J gave up 7 bases and V 1 base, and 4 bases lay outside the gene matches. Germline CDR1 and CDR2: MNHEY and SMNVEV (reference sequence). CDR3 amino acids: CASSLWTGRNSPLHF. The CDR3 coding sequence is TGTGCCAGCAGTTTATGGACAGGCAGAAATTCACCCCTCCACTTT.

The gene calls are TRBV12-3 or TRBV12-4 and TRBJ1-1; D is ambiguous. V dropped 5 bases and J dropped 6 bases, with 7 bases sitting between them. The CDR3 totals 11 residues. This CDR3 reads CASSPWAEAFF. CDR3 nucleotide sequence: TGTGCCAGCAGTCCGTGGGCTGAAGCTTTCTTT.

Ten or more counts support this clonotype. The gene calls are TRBV20-1 and TRBJ2-3; 7 nucleotides line up with TRBD1. Germline CDR1 reads DFQATT; CDR2 reads SNEGSKA (reference sequence). CDR3 length: 13 amino acids. CDR3 bases: TGCATCGGGACAGATCCTAGCACAGATACGCAGTATTTT. As protein: CIGTDPSTDTQYF.

This clonotype was counted many times. The chain uses TRBV20-1 and TRBJ1-2; D call uncertain. This CDR3 spans 14 amino acids. Trimming removed 5 bases from V and 4 bases from J, with 17 bases in between. Per the germline V gene, CDR1 is DFQATT and CDR2 is SNEGSKA (reference sequence). The CDR3 here is CSAETPSSIYGYTF. The CDR3 DNA sequence: TGCAGTGCTGAGACCCCATCGTCGATCTATGGCTACACCTTC.